This TCR beta chain appears in the sequencing data of a study of glioma-infiltrating T cells after dendritic cell vaccination. The sample's time point: after dendritic cell vaccination, including at tumor progression/relapse. Germline V CDR1 and CDR2: LNHDA, SQIVND (reference sequence). Trimming cost V 7 bases and J 5 bases, with 18 bases left between them. The length of the CDR3 is 15 residues. Assay used: immunoSEQ multiplex PCR; TCRdb lists only in-frame clones, some missing. Of about 87,000 clones detected, roughly 80% appear once; the ten largest clones hold 6% to 7.5%. The receptor was isolated from a human donor with glioblastoma. The rearrangement uses TRBV19 and TRBJ1-3, with D possibly being TRBD1 (5 bases). The input for sequencing was blood, taken after dendritic cell vaccination. For the CDR3, the DNA is TGTGCCAGTACCGTCGGGGGAGGGGACCGAAACACCATATATTTT. This encodes CASTVGGGDRNTIYF. The complete variable domain, with remaining parts taken from reference TRBV19 and TRBJ1-3, reads DGGITQSPKYLFRKEGQNVTLSCEQNLNHDAMYWYRQDPGQGLRLIYYSQIVNDFQKGDIAEGYSVSREKKESFPLTVTSAQKNPTAFYLCASTVGGGDRNTIYFGEGSWLTVV.